These T cell receptor beta chains were read from a single sample in a study of response to subunit inactivated influenza vaccine. TCRdb re-called the RT-PCR reads through MiXCR, storing one row per CDR3 protein. This table holds 630,000 or so distinct CDR3 sequences, 15% to 19% found once. The sequences come from PBMCs from blood, collected about 12 days after vaccination. Source of these receptors: a man aged 50-59 years who received an inactivated influenza vaccine. CDR3s include the opening cysteine and the closing phenylalanine or tryptophan. The order of the fields is D gene, V gene, J gene, clone size, CDR3 protein, CDR3 DNA. The D gene is left open where the match is weak. Size values are once, few and many counts, or a class for expanded clones, and some rows have none.

>-|TRBV28|TRBJ1-1|few
CASSLLANTEAFF
TGTGCCAGCAGTTTACTTGCGAACACTGAAGCTTTCTTT
>-|TRBV2|TRBJ2-5|-
CASSVNGRETQYF
TGTGCCAGCAGTGTTAACGGTCGGGAGACCCAGTACTTC
>TRBD1|TRBV6-5|TRBJ2-7|few
CASSYRDRGLHEQYF
TGTGCCAGCAGTTACCGGGACAGGGGGCTCCACGAGCAGTACTTC
>TRBD1|TRBV7-8|TRBJ2-7|few
CASSLGLGTGAYEQYF
TGTGCCAGCAGCTTAGGTTTAGGGACAGGGGCCTACGAGCAGTACTTC
>-|TRBV5-1|TRBJ2-1|-
CASSSDTGTYNEQFF
TGCGCCAGCAGCTCCGACACAGGGACCTACAATGAGCAGTTCTTC
>-|TRBV12-3/TRBV12-4|TRBJ1-6|few
CASSHRTGYNSPLHF
TGTGCCAGCAGCCATAGGACGGGTTATAATTCACCCCTCCACTTT
>TRBD2|TRBV12-3/TRBV12-4|TRBJ2-7|-
CASSFGTGGSSYEQYF
TGTGCCAGCAGTTTTGGGACGGGAGGGAGCTCCTACGAGCAGTACTTC
>-|TRBV28|TRBJ2-7|-
CASSTGFLYEQYF
TGTGCCAGCAGTACAGGGTTCCTTTACGAGCAGTACTTC
>TRBD1|TRBV5-1|TRBJ2-4|-
CASSPGQGAHIQYF
TGCGCCAGCAGCCCGGGACAGGGGGCCCACATTCAGTACTTC
>TRBD1|TRBV6-1|TRBJ2-7|-
CASSERAGGSDEQYF
TGTGCCAGCAGTGAAAGGGCAGGGGGTTCGGACGAGCAGTACTTC